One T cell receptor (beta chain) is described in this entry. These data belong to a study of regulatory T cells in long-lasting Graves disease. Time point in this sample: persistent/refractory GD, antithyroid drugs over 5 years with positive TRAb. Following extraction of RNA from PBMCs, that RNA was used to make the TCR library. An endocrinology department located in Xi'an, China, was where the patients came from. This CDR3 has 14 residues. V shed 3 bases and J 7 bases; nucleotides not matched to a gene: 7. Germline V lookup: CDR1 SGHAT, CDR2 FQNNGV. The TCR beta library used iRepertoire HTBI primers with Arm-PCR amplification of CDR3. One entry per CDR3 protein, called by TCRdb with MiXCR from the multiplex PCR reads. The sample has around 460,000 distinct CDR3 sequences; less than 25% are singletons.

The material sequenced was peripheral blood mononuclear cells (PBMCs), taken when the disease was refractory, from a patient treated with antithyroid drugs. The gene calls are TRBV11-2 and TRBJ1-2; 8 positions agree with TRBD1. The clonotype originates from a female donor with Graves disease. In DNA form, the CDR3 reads TGTGCCAGCAGCTTCGTTGGACAGGGAGGTGGCTACACCTTC. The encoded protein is CASSFVGQGGGYTF.